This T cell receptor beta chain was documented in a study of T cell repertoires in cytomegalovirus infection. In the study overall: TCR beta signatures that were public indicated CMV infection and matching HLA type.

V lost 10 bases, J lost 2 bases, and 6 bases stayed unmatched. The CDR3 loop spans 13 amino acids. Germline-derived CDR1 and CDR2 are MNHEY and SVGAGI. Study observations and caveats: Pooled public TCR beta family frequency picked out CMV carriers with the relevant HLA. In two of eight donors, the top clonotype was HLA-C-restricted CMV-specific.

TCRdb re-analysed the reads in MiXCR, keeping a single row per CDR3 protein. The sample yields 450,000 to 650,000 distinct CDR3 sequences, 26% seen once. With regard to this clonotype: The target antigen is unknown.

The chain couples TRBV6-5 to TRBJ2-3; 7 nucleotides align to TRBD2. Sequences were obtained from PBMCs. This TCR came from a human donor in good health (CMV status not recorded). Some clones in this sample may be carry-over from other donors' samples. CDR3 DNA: TGTGCCACCCGGGACTATTACACAGATACGCAGTATTTT. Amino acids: CATRDYYTDTQYF.